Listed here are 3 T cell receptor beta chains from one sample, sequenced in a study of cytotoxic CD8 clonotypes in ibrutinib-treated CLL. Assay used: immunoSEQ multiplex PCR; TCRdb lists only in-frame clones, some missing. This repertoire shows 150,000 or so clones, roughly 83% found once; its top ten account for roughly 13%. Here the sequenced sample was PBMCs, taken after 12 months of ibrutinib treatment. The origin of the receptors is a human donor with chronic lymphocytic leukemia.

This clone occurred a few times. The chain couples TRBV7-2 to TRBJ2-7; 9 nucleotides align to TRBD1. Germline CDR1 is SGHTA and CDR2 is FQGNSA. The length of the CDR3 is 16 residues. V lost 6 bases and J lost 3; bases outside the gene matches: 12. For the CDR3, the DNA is TGTGCCAGCAGACCCCCAAGCGGGACAGGGCTCTACGAGCAGTACTTC. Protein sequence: CASRPPSGTGLYEQYF.

CDR3: CASSRDRVGYGYTF. The CDR3 region has the DNA TGTGCCAGCAGTAGGGACAGGGTGGGCTATGGCTACACCTTC. The J gene is TRBJ1-2, the V gene TRBV27; 9 bases match TRBD1. The germline CDR1 and CDR2 sequences are MNHEY and SMNVEV (reference sequence). The CDR3 has 14 amino acids. V shed 5 bases, J shed 4 bases, and the junction held 5 bases outside the gene matches.

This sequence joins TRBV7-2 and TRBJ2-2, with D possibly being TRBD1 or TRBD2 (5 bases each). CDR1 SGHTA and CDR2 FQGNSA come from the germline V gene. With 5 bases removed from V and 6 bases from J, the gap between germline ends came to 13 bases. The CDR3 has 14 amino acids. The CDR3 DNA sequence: TGTGCCAGCAGCCGGGACGGCGGACCCGGGGAGCTGTTTTTT. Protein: CASSRDGGPGELFF.